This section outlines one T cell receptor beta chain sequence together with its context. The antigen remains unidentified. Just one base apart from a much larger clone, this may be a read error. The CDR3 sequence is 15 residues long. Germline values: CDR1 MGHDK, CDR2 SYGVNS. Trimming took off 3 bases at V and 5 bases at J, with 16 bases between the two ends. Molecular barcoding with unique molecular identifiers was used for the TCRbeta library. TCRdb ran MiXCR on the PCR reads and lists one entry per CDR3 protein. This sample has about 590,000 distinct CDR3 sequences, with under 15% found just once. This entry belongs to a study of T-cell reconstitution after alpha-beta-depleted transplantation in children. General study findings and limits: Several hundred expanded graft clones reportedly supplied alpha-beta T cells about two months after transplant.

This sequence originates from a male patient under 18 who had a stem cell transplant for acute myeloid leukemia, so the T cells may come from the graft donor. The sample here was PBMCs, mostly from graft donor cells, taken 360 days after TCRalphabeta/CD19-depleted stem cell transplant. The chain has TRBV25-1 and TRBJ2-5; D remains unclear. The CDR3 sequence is CASSDLLGPTETQYF. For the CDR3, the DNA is TGTGCCAGCAGTGATTTGTTAGGGCCCACTGAGACCCAGTACTTC. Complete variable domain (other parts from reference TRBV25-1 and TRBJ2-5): EADIYQTPRYLVIGTGKKITLECSQTMGHDKMYWYQQDPGMELHLIHYSYGVNSTEKGDLSSESTVSRIRTEHFPLTLESARPSHTSQYLCASSDLLGPTETQYFGPGTRLLVL.